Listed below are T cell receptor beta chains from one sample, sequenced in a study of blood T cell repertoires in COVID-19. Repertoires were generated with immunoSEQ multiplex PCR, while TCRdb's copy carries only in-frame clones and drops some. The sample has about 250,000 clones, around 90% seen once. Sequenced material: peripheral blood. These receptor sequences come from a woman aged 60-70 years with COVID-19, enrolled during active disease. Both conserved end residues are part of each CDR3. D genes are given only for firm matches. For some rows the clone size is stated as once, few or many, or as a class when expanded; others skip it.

CDR3: CASSLDPGFQETQYF
DNA: TGTGCCAGCAGCTTAGATCCGGGGTTCCAAGAGACCCAGTACTTC
size: .
J: TRBJ2-5
D: .
V: TRBV11-2

CDR3: CASSYRGSGGAWEQFF
DNA: TGTGCCAGCAGTTACAGGGGTAGCGGGGGGGCTTGGGAGCAGTTCTTC
size: .
J: TRBJ2-1
D: TRBD2
V: TRBV6-2/TRBV6-3

CDR3: CASREKGTGNSYGYTF
DNA: TGTGCCAGCAGGGAAAAGGGGACAGGGAATTCGTATGGCTACACCTTC
size: .
J: TRBJ1-2
D: TRBD1
V: TRBV6-1

CDR3: CASSDLGSYNSPLHF
DNA: TGTGCCAGCAGTGATCTCGGCTCCTATAATTCACCCCTCCACTTT
size: .
J: TRBJ1-6
D: .
V: TRBV2

CDR3: CASSSSNRESSYNSPLHF
DNA: TGTGCCAGCTCAAGCAGCAACAGGGAAAGTTCCTATAATTCACCCCTCCACTTT
size: .
J: TRBJ1-6
D: .
V: TRBV18

CDR3: CASSQRLGPAINEKLFF
DNA: TGCGCCAGCAGCCAACGTTTGGGGCCGGCGATTAATGAAAAACTGTTTTTT
size: .
J: TRBJ1-4
D: .
V: TRBV4-3

CDR3: CASSPGAGGRAQYF
DNA: TGTGCCAGCAGCCCAGGGGCGGGGGGTAGGGCCCAGTACTTC
size: .
J: TRBJ2-5
D: TRBD2
V: TRBV3-1/TRBV3-2

CDR3: CASTPSTGAPLGEKLFF
DNA: TGTGCCAGTACCCCTTCGACAGGGGCGCCCTTAGGCGAAAAACTGTTTTTT
size: .
J: TRBJ1-4
D: TRBD1
V: TRBV19

CDR3: CASRPGLAYTYEQYF
DNA: TGCGCCAGCAGACCAGGACTAGCCTACACCTACGAGCAGTACTTC
size: many
J: TRBJ2-7
D: TRBD2
V: TRBV4-1

CDR3: CASSLTGMNTEAFF
DNA: TGTGCCAGCAGCTTGACAGGGATGAACACTGAAGCTTTCTTT
size: .
J: TRBJ1-1
D: TRBD1
V: TRBV7-3

CDR3: CASSRDSTYNEQFF
DNA: TGTGCCAGCAGCAGGGACAGTACCTACAATGAGCAGTTCTTC
size: .
J: TRBJ2-1
D: TRBD1
V: TRBV11-3

CDR3: CASSTGGEQYF
DNA: TGTGCCAGCTCAACAGGGGGCGAGCAGTACTTC
size: .
J: TRBJ2-7
D: TRBD1
V: TRBV18

CDR3: CASSEWAGGQSNQPQHF
DNA: TGTGCCAGCAGTGAATGGGCAGGGGGCCAAAGCAATCAGCCCCAGCATTTT
size: .
J: TRBJ1-5
D: TRBD1
V: TRBV6-1